The 24 T cell receptor beta chains listed next were all sequenced from one sample in a study of OX40 agonist ivuxolimab in advanced cancers. Sequencing was performed with immunoSEQ multiplex PCR; in TCRdb, only in-frame clones are kept and a portion is missing. The sample has tens of thousands of clones; just over 85% are singletons. The material sequenced was CD4+ or CD8+ T cells sorted from blood, taken in a trial of the OX40 agonist ivuxolimab. These TCRs come from an adult with an advanced solid tumor such as melanoma, head and neck, liver or kidney cancer.

V usage is TRBV10-3 and J usage is TRBJ2-5; D not certain. The germline V gene has CDR1 ENHRY and CDR2 SYGVKD. The CDR3 spans 11 residues. The V gene lost 10 bases and the J gene lost 1 base, with 7 bases spanning the gap. DNA of the CDR3: TGTGCCACCCGCTCCCAAGAGACCCAGTACTTC. Encoded protein: CATRSQETQYF.

This clone was seen a handful of times. The rearrangement uses TRBV6-1 and TRBJ2-1; D is perhaps TRBD1 (6 bases). V shed 7 bases and J shed 5 bases, with 12 bases lying between them. Germline loops: CDR1 MNHNS, CDR2 SASEGT. This CDR3 has 13 residues. CDR3 nucleotide sequence: TGTGCCAGCACCGACGACAGGAACAATGAGCAGTTCTTC. It is translated as CASTDDRNNEQFF.

This chain connects TRBV15 to TRBJ1-4; no clear D gene. CDR1 and CDR2 (germline): LNHNV, YYDKDF (reference sequence). The V end lost 3 bases, the J end lost 7 bases, and 9 bases lay between the germline ends. The CDR3 sequence is 13 residues long. The CDR3 is CATSSEAGEKLFF. CDR3 nucleotide sequence: TGTGCCACCAGCAGCGAGGCCGGTGAAAAACTGTTTTTT.

This sequence joins TRBV4-1 and TRBJ2-7; TRBD1 might be the D (6 bases). This CDR3 has 16 amino acids. Germline V gives CDR1 MGHRA, CDR2 YSYEKL. Trimming removed 4 bases at V and 2 bases at J, with 18 bases between. The CDR3 nucleotides are TGCGCCAGCAGCCGTGACCCGACAGGAGAAACCTACGAGCAGTACTTC. Translation gives CASSRDPTGETYEQYF.

The genes are TRBV5-8 and TRBJ2-3, with unresolved D. CDR1 is SGHTS, CDR2 YDEGEE, per germline. Trimming left V 4 bases short and J 0 bases short, with 3 bases between. The length of the CDR3 is 12 residues. The CDR3 nucleotides are TGTGCCAGCAGCCCTAGCACAGATACGCAGTATTTT. It encodes CASSPSTDTQYF. Full variable domain (rest looked up from reference TRBV5-8 and TRBJ2-3): EAGVTQSPTHLIKTRGQQATLRCSPISGHTSVYWYQQALGLGLQFLLWYDEGEERNRGNFPPRFSGRQFPNYSSELNVNALELEDSALYLCASSPSTDTQYFGPGTRLTVL.

The chain joins TRBV7-9 to TRBJ1-1; no clear D. V was shortened by 1 base and J by 10 bases, with 4 bases between the two germline ends. The CDR3 spans 10 residues. Looked up from germline, CDR1 is SEHNR and CDR2 is FQNEAQ (reference sequence). CDR3 sequence reads: CASSLGVAFF. CDR3 DNA: TGTGCCAGCAGCTTAGGAGTAGCTTTCTTT.

V gene TRBV7-3 combines with J gene TRBJ2-1; no firm D call. Germline values: CDR1 SGHTA, CDR2 FQGTGA. V was pared by 5 bases and J by 7 bases, with 12 bases between. The CDR3 is made up of 13 amino acids. CDR3 loop: CASSPGPKNEQFF. The CDR3, as DNA: TGTGCCAGCAGCCCTGGACCCAAAAATGAGCAGTTCTTC.

This rearrangement joins TRBV5-4 to TRBJ2-3; 9 bases fit TRBD1. Germline-derived CDR1 and CDR2 are SGHNT and YYREEE (reference sequence). This CDR3 is built from 16 residues. V shed 4 bases and J 4 bases; nucleotides not matched to a gene: 10. The CDR3 here is CASSPRGQGFADTQYF. The CDR3 DNA follows: TGTGCCAGCAGCCCTAGGGGACAGGGTTTTGCAGATACGCAGTATTTT. Combining the CDR3 with reference TRBV5-4 and TRBJ2-3 gives the whole variable domain ETGVTQSPTHLIKTRGQQVTLRCSSQSGHNTVSWYQQALGQGPQFIFQYYREEENGRGNFPPRFSGLQFPNYSSELNVNALELDDSALYLCASSPRGQGFADTQYFGPGTRLTVL.

The V and J genes are TRBV11-2 and TRBJ2-7, with D maybe TRBD1 (5 bases). The V end lost 8 bases, the J end lost 4 bases, and 18 bases lay between the germline ends. The CDR3 loop spans 14 amino acids. CDR1 is SGHAT and CDR2 is FQNNGV in the germline V gene. The CDR3 DNA sequence: TGTGCCAGCTCCTCTAGGGGCTCCAGGTACGAGCAGTACTTC. Its translation: CASSSRGSRYEQYF.

V gene TRBV7-3 combines with J gene TRBJ2-5, with 12 bases that match TRBD2. The V and J ends lost 4 bases and 5 bases, in that order; junction bases with no gene match: 5. The germline V gene has CDR1 SGHTA and CDR2 FQGTGA. The CDR3 is 15 amino acids. The CDR3 is CASSSGLAGVETQYF. The DNA of the CDR3 is TGTGCCAGCAGCTCGGGACTAGCGGGCGTTGAGACCCAGTACTTC.

The CDR3 DNA reads TGCAGCGTTGTAGGGTCTCGGGTAACCTACGAGCAGTACTTC. This codes for CSVVGSRVTYEQYF. V usage is TRBV29-1 and J usage is TRBJ2-7; no clear D. The CDR3 is 14 residues long. V was clipped by 4 bases and J by 2 bases, with 15 bases between them. Germline assignment: CDR1 SQVTM and CDR2 ANQGSEA.

The chain carries TRBV19 and TRBJ2-3; 7 bases fit TRBD1. The trim removed 5 bases at V and 7 bases at J, leaving 15 bases unmatched. The length of the CDR3 is 16 residues. The germline gives CDR1 LNHDA, CDR2 SQIVND (reference sequence). The CDR3 nucleotides read TGTGCCAGTAGTGCCATCGGGACAGTACCAATCTATACGCAGTATTTT. Its protein product is CASSAIGTVPIYTQYF.

This sequence joins TRBV7-3 and TRBJ2-3; no firm D call. Trimming stripped 5 bases from V and 0 bases from J, with 9 bases between. Germline V gene lookup returns CDR1 SGHTA and CDR2 FQGTGA. The CDR3 extends over 14 amino acids. CDR3 sequence reads: CASSLGTSTDTQYF. The CDR3 DNA is TGTGCCAGCAGCCTTGGAACTAGCACAGATACGCAGTATTTT. Variable domain in full (rest from reference TRBV7-3 and TRBJ2-3): GAGVSQTPSNKVTEKGKYVELRCDPISGHTALYWYRQSLGQGPEFLIYFQGTGAADDSGLPNDRFFAVRPEGSVSTLKIQRTERGDSAVYLCASSLGTSTDTQYFGPGTRLTVL.

CDR3 nucleotides: TGTGCCAGCAGCATCTCGACTAGCGGGAGGGTTGCAGAGACCCAGTACTTC. Protein sequence: CASSISTSGRVAETQYF. The chain couples TRBV5-6 to TRBJ2-5, with 14 bases that match TRBD2. V shed 4 bases and J 4 bases; nucleotides not matched to a gene: 9. The CDR3 is made up of 17 amino acids. Germline V gene sequence: CDR1 SGHDT, CDR2 YYEEEE.

V and J are TRBV28 and TRBJ2-4; D call uncertain. Trimming left V 3 bases short and J 1 base short, with 13 bases between. The CDR3 extends over 16 amino acids. Germline CDR1 MDHEN, CDR2 SYDVKM. CDR3 nucleotide sequence: TGTGCCAGCAGTTTCGGGCCAGTAACGGCCAAAAACATTCAGTACTTC. Amino acid sequence: CASSFGPVTAKNIQYF.

This sequence joins TRBV18 and TRBJ2-1; 12 positions match TRBD2. Germline assignment: CDR1 KGHSH and CDR2 LQKENI. The trim removed 3 bases at V and 9 bases at J, leaving 9 bases unmatched. CDR3 length equals 16 residues. CDR3 coding DNA: TGTGCCAGCTCACCCAGTAGGACTAGCGGGATGCGTGAGCAGTTCTTC. This translates into CASSPSRTSGMREQFF.

The rearrangement links TRBV6-5 to TRBJ2-7, with TRBD2 matching over 9 bases. CDR3 length: 14 amino acids. J was trimmed by 3 bases and V by 5 bases; bases with no gene match: 5. From germline, CDR1 is MNHEY and CDR2 SVGAGI. For the CDR3, the DNA is TGTGCCAGCAGTCGGTTAGCGGGAGTCTACGAGCAGTACTTC. It is translated as CASSRLAGVYEQYF.

This clone has only a few counts. The V call is TRBV6-1, the J call TRBJ2-6; perhaps TRBD2 as D (6 bases). The CDR3 is made up of 17 amino acids. The germline V and J ends were trimmed by 2 bases and 2 bases, with 13 bases remaining between them. Germline CDR1 MNHNS, CDR2 SASEGT. The CDR3 DNA is TGTGCCAGCAGTGAAACTATCCGGAGGGCTGGGGCCAACGTCCTGACTTTC. Protein: CASSETIRRAGANVLTF.

The chain combines TRBV5-8 with TRBJ2-5; TRBD1 matches 9 bases. After removal of 4 bases from V and 5 bases from J, the junction contained 6 bases not matched to a gene. Germline CDR1 reads SGHTS; CDR2 reads YDEGEE. This CDR3 is 14 amino acids long. The CDR3 here is CASSRRTGVETQYF. The CDR3 DNA follows: TGTGCCAGCAGCAGACGGACAGGGGTCGAGACCCAGTACTTC.

CDR3 nucleotide sequence: TGTGCCAGCAGCTTAGGGGCGGGCTCCAATCAGCCCCAGCATTTT. Its translation: CASSLGAGSNQPQHF. V gene TRBV7-2 combines with J gene TRBJ1-5; no reliable D call. Germline CDR1 and CDR2: SGHTA and FQGNSA. V was cut by 1 base and J by 3 bases, with 10 bases left in between. This CDR3 spans 15 amino acids.

This clone was seen a single time. J is TRBJ1-2 and V is TRBV12-5; D call uncertain. Germline CDR1 LGHNT, CDR2 FRNRAP. Trimming took off 1 base at V and 8 bases at J, with 20 bases between the two ends. The CDR3 runs to 16 residues. As DNA, the CDR3 is TGTGCTAGTGGTTTGGCCCCGAGGAATACTGACTTGGGCTACACCTTC. Its translation: CASGLAPRNTDLGYTF. The whole variable domain, filled in from reference TRBV12-5 and TRBJ1-2, reads DARVTQTPRHKVTEMGQEVTMRCQPILGHNTVFWYRQTMMQGLELLAYFRNRAPLDDSGMPKDRFSAEMPDATLATLKIQPSEPRDSAVYFCASGLAPRNTDLGYTFGSGTRLTVV.

V usage is TRBV27 and J usage is TRBJ2-3; a weak D match, TRBD1 (6 bases). This CDR3 has 14 residues. V lost 8 bases, J lost 5 bases, and 17 bases lay in between. Germline loops: CDR1 MNHEY, CDR2 SMNVEV (reference sequence). The DNA for the CDR3 is TGTGCCAGCCAGCCCAGGGGAGATGGAGATACGCAGTATTTT. It translates to CASQPRGDGDTQYF.

The chain combines TRBV7-9 with TRBJ2-5, with D perhaps TRBD2 (7 bases). Trimming left V 4 bases short and J 4 bases short, with 19 bases between. This CDR3 comprises 16 residues. Germline V lookup: CDR1 SEHNR, CDR2 FQNEAQ (reference sequence). CDR3 protein: CASSSSGWGGLETQYF. In nucleotides, the CDR3 is TGTGCCAGCAGCTCATCAGGCTGGGGGGGCTTAGAGACCCAGTACTTC.

This clone has more than one count but fewer than ten. V is TRBV2 and J is TRBJ1-1; D unresolved. The CDR3 is 14 amino acids. Deletions cut 7 bases from V and 3 bases from J, with 15 bases between. Germline CDR1 is SNHLY and CDR2 is FYNNEI. The CDR3 bases are TGTGCCAGCACCCGAACAAGGCCCTACACTGAAGCTTTCTTT. Translating it yields CASTRTRPYTEAFF.